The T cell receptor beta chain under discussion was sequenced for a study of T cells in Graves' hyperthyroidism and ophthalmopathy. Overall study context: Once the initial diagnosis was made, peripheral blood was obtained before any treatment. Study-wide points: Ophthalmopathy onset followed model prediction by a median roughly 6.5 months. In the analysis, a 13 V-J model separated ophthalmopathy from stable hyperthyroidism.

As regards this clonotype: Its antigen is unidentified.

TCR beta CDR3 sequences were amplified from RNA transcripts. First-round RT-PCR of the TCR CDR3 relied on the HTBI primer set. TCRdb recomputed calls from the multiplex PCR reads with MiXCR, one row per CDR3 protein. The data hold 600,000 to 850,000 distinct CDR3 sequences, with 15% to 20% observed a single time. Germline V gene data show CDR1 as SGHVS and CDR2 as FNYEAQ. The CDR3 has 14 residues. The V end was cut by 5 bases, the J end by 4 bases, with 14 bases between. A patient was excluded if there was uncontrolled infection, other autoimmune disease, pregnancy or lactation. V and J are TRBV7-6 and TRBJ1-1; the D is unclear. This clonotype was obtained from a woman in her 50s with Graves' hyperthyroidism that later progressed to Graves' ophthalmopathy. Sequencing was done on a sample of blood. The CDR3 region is CASSPGQEGTEAFF. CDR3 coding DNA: TGTGCCAGCAGCCCTGGCCAGGAAGGCACTGAAGCTTTCTTT.